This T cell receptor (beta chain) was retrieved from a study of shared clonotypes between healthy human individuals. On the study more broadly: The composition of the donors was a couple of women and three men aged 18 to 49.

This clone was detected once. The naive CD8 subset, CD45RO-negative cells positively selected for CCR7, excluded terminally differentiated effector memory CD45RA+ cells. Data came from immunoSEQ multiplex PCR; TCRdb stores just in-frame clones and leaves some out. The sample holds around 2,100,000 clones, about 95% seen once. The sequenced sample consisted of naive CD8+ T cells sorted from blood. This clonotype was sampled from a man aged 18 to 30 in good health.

The CDR3 DNA follows: TGTGCCAGCAGCGTGAGTCGAAATTACGGGAACACCGGGGAGCTGTTTTTT. Translation gives CASSVSRNYGNTGELFF. This chain joins TRBV9 and TRBJ2-2, with D uncertain. Germline V gene sequence: CDR1 SGDLS, CDR2 YYNGEE. The CDR3 extends over 17 amino acids. Trimming removed 2 bases from V and 1 base from J, with 15 bases in between.